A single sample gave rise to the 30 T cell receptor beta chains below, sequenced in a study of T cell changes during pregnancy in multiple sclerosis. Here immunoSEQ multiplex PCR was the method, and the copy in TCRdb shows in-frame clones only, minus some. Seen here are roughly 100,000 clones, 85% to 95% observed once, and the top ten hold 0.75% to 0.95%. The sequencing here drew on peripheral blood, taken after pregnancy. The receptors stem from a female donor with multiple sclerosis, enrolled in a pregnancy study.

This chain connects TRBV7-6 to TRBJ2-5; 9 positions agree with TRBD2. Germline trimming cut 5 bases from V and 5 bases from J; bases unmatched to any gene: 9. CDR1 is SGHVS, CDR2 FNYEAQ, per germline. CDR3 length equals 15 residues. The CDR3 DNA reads TGTGCCAGCAGCCCGTTAGCGGGAGATGGGGAGACCCAGTACTTC. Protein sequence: CASSPLAGDGETQYF.

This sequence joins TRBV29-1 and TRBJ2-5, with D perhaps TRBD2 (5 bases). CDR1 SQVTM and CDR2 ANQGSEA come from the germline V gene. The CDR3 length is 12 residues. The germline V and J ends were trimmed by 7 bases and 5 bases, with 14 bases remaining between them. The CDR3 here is CSGAGVGETQYF. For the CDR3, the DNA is TGCAGCGGCGCCGGGGTTGGTGAGACCCAGTACTTC.

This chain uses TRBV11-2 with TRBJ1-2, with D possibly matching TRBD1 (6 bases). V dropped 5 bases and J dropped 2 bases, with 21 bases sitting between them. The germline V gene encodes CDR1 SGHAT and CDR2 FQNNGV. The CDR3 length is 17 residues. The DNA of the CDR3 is TGTGCCAGCAGCCTCCAGGGAGGGGGTAGGTTCAACTATGGCTACACCTTC. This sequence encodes CASSLQGGGRFNYGYTF.

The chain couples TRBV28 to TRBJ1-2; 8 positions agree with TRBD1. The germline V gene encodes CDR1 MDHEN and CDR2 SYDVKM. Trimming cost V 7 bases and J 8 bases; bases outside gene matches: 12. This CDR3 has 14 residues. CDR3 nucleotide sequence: TGTGCCAGCACCTCAGGGGGCGCGATCCGGGGCTACACCTTC. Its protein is CASTSGGAIRGYTF.

CDR3: CASSQVRSGNTIYF. The CDR3 DNA is TGCGCCAGCAGCCAAGTCAGATCTGGAAACACCATATATTTT. The chain uses TRBV4-3 and TRBJ1-3; D unclear. This CDR3 comprises 14 residues. V lost 1 base and J 1 base, leaving 5 bases between the germline ends. Germline V CDR1 and CDR2: LGHNA, YSLEER.

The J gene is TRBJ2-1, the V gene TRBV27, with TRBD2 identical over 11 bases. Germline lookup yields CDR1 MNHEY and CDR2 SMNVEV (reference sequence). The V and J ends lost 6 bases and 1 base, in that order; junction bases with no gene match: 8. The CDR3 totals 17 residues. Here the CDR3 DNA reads TGTGCCAGCAGCCTTCTGACTAGCGGGAAATCCTACAATGAGCAGTTCTTC. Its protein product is CASSLLTSGKSYNEQFF.

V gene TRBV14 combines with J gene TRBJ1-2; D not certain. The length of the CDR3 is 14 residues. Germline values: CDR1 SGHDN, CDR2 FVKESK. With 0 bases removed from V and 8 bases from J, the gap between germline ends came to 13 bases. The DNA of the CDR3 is TGTGCCAGCAGCCAAGACCGGAGGGAACGGGGCTACACCTTC. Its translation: CASSQDRRERGYTF.

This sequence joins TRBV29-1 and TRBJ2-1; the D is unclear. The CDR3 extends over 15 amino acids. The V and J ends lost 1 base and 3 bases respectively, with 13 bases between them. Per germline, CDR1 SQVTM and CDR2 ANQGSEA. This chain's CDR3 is CSVEGAAYRYNEQFF. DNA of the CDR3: TGCAGCGTTGAAGGGGCAGCATACCGCTACAATGAGCAGTTCTTC.

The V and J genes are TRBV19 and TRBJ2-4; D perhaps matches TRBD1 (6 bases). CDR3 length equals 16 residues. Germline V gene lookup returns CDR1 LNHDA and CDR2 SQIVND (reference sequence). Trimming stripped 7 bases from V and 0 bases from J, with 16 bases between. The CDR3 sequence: CASNPGARIAKNIQYF. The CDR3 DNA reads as TGTGCCAGTAACCCAGGGGCCCGGATAGCCAAAAACATTCAGTACTTC.

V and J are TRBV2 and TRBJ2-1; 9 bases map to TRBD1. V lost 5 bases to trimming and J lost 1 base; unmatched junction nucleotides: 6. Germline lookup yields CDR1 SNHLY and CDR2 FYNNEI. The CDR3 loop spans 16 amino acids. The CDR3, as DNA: TGTGCCAGCAGTTCCCAGGGACAGGGATCCTACAATGAGCAGTTCTTC. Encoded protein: CASSSQGQGSYNEQFF.

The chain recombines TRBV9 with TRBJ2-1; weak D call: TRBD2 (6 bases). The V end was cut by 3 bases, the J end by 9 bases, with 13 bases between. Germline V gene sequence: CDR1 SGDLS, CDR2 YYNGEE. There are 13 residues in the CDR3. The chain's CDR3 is CASSGPSDSEQFF. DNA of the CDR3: TGTGCCAGCAGCGGGCCTAGCGACAGTGAGCAGTTCTTC.

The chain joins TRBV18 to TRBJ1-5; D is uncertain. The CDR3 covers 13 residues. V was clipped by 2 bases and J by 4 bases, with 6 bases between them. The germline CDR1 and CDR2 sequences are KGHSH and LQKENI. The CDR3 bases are TGTGCCAGCTCACCATCGGTGAATCAGCCCCAGCATTTT. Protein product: CASSPSVNQPQHF.

The CDR3 DNA is TGCGCCAGCAGTTGGACAGGGCACCATGAGCAGTTCTTC. Its protein product is CASSWTGHHEQFF. This chain joins TRBV5-1 and TRBJ2-1; 8 bases match TRBD1. Germline CDR1 and CDR2: SGHRS and YFSETQ. This CDR3 has 13 residues. J was trimmed by 8 bases and V by 5 bases; bases with no gene match: 6.

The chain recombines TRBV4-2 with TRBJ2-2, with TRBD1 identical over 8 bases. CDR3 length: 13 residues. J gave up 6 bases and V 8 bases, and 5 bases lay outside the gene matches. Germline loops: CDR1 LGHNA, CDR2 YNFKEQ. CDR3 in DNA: TGTGCCAGCGGACAGGGTAATGCCGGGGAGCTGTTTTTT. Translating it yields CASGQGNAGELFF.

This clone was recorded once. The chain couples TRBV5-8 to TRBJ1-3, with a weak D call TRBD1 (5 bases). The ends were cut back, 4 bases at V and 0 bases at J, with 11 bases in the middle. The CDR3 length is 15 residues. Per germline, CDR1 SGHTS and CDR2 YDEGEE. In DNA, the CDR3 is TGTGCCAGCAGCCGGGGACTGTACTCTGGAAACACCATATATTTT. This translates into CASSRGLYSGNTIYF.

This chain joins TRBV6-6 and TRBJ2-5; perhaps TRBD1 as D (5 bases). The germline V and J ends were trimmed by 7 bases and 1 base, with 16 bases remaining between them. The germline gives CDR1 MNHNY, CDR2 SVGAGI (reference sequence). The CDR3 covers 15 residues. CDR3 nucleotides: TGTGCCAGCACCAAGGCTGACAGTCTCCAAGAGACCCAGTACTTC. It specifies CASTKADSLQETQYF.

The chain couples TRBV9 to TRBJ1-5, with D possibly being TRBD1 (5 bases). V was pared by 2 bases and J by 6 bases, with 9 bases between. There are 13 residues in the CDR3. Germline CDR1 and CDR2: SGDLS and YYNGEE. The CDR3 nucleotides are TGTGCCAGCAGCGTGGACATTAGTCAGCCCCAGCATTTT. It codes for CASSVDISQPQHF. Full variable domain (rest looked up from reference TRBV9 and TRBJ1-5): DSGVTQTPKHLITATGQRVTLRCSPRSGDLSVYWYQQSLDQGLQFLIQYYNGEERAKGNILERFSAQQFPDLHSELNLSSLELGDSALYFCASSVDISQPQHFGDGTRLSIL.

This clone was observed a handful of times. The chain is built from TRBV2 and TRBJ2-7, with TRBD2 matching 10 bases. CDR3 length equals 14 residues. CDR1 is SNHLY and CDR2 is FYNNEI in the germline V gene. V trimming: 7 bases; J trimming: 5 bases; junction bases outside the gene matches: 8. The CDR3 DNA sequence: TGTGCCAGCACCAAGCGGGAGGGTTGGGACGAGCAGTACTTC. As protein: CASTKREGWDEQYF.

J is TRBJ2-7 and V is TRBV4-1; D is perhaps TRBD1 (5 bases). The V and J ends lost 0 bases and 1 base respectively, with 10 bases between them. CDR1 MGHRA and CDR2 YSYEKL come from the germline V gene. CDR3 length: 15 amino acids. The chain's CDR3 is CASSQDAGLSYEQYF. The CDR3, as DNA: TGCGCCAGCAGCCAAGATGCAGGGCTATCCTACGAGCAGTACTTC.

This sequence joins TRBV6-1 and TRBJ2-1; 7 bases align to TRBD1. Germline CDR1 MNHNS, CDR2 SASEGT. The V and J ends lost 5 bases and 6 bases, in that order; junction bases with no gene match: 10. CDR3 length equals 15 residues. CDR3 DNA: TGTGCCAGCAGTAACGGACAGGCTGTATCCAATGAGCAGTTCTTC. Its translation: CASSNGQAVSNEQFF.

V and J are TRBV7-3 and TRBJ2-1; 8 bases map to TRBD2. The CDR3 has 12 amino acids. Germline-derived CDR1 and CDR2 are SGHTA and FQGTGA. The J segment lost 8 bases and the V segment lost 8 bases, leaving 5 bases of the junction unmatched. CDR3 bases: TGTGCCAGCGGGACTAGATGGGATGAGCAGTTCTTC. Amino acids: CASGTRWDEQFF.

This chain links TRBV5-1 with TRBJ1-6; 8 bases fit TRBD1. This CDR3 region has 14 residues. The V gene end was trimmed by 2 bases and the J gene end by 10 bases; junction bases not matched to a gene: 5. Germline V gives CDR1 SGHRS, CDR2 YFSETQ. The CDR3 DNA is TGCGCCAGCAGCTTAGGACAGGGTAGGTCACCCCTCCACTTT. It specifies CASSLGQGRSPLHF.

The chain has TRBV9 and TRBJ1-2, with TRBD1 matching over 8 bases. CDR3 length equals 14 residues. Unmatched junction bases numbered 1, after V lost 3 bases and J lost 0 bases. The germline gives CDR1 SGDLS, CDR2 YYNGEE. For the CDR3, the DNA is TGTGCCAGCAGCGGACAGGGGTCTAACTATGGCTACACCTTC. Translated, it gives CASSGQGSNYGYTF.

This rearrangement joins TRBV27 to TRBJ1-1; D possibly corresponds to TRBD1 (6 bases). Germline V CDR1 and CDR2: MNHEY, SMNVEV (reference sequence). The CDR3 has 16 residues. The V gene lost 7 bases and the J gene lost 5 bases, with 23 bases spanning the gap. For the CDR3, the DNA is TGTGCCAGCATCCAGGCAGGGGATGCTAGGAGGACTGAAGCTTTCTTT. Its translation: CASIQAGDARRTEAFF.

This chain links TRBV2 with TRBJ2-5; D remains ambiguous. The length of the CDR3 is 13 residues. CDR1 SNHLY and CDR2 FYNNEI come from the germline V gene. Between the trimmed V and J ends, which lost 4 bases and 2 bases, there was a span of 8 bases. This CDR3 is CASSVLRQETQYF. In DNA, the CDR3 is TGTGCCAGCAGTGTACTTAGACAAGAGACCCAGTACTTC.

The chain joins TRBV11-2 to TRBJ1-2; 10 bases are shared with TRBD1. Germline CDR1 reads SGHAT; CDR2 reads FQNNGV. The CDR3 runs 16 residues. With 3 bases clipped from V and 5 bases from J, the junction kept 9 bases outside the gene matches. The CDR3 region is CASSLGTGATPYGYTF. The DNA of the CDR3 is TGTGCCAGCAGCTTGGGGACAGGGGCTACCCCTTATGGCTACACCTTC.

CDR3 sequence reads: CASSYLLAGSSYEQYF. The CDR3 nucleotides are TGTGCCAGCAGTTATTTACTAGCGGGGAGCTCCTACGAGCAGTACTTC. The J gene is TRBJ2-7, the V gene TRBV28, with TRBD2 identical over 10 bases. The CDR3 runs to 16 residues. CDR1 is MDHEN and CDR2 is SYDVKM in the germline V gene. Germline trimming cut 4 bases from V and 0 bases from J; bases unmatched to any gene: 6.

The CDR3 DNA is TGTGCCAGCAGTGACCCCCGTTCTGTCGATGGCTACACCTTC. Protein product: CASSDPRSVDGYTF. This sequence joins TRBV2 and TRBJ1-2; D is uncertain. Germline V gene sequence: CDR1 SNHLY, CDR2 FYNNEI. CDR3 length equals 14 residues. V lost 3 bases and J 6 bases, leaving 14 bases between the germline ends.

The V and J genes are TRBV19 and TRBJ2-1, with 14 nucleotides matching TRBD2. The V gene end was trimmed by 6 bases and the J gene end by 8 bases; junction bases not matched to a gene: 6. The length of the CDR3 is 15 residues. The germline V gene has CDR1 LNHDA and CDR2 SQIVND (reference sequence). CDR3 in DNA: TGTGCCAGTAGACGACTAGCGGGAGGGCCCGATGAGCAGTTCTTC. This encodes CASRRLAGGPDEQFF.

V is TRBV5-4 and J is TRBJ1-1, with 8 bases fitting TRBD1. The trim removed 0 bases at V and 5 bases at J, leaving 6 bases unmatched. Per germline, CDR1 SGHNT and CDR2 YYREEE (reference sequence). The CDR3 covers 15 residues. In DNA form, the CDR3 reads TGTGCCAGCAGCTTGGAGGCAGGGGGCGCGACTGAAGCTTTCTTT. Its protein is CASSLEAGGATEAFF.